The 17 T cell receptor beta chains below come from one sample, sequenced in a study of neoadjuvant anti-PD-1 for oral cavity cancer. Assay used: immunoSEQ multiplex PCR; TCRdb lists only in-frame clones, some missing. This repertoire shows 11,000 to 15,000 clones, less than 85% found once; its top ten account for about 3%. The sample consisted of PBMCs, taken before nivolumab (anti-PD-1) treatment. The receptors originated from a person aged 35 to 85 with oral cavity squamous cell carcinoma.

The rearrangement links TRBV11-2 to TRBJ2-1; the D call may be TRBD1 or TRBD2 (5 bases each). CDR1 and CDR2 from the germline V gene are SGHAT and FQNNGV. Trimming removed 1 base from V and 9 bases from J, with 13 bases in between. This CDR3 region has 14 residues. The CDR3 nucleotides are TGTGCCAGCAGCTTAGGCCACGGGGCAAGTGAGCAGTTCTTC. Its translation is CASSLGHGASEQFF.

This clone turned up a few times. This chain joins TRBV10-1 and TRBJ2-3, with a possible D match to TRBD2 (6 bases). Trimming cost V 7 bases and J 2 bases, with 10 bases left between them. This CDR3 is 13 amino acids long. Germline assignment: CDR1 WNHNN and CDR2 SYGVQD (reference sequence). CDR3 in amino acids: CASNGGVTDTQYF. The CDR3 coding sequence is TGCGCCAGCAACGGAGGGGTCACAGATACGCAGTATTTT.

The chain links TRBV6-6 to TRBJ2-7; D unclear. The germline CDR1 and CDR2 sequences are MNHNY and SVGAGI (reference sequence). The CDR3 contains 14 residues. V was pared by 6 bases and J by 0 bases, with 12 bases between. CDR3 sequence: CASRLQQSSYEQYF. For the CDR3, the DNA is TGTGCCAGCAGGCTACAGCAAAGCTCCTACGAGCAGTACTTC.

The chain joins TRBV15 to TRBJ1-5, with 9 nucleotides matching TRBD1. This CDR3 has 18 amino acids. Germline trimming cut 0 bases from V and 5 bases from J; bases unmatched to any gene: 11. CDR1 is LNHNV, CDR2 YYDKDF, per germline (reference sequence). The CDR3 coding sequence is TGTGCCACCAGCAGAGACACAGGGGGCTCGTTTAGTTATCAGCCCCAGCATTTT. Its translation: CATSRDTGGSFSYQPQHF. The full variable domain, rest sourced from reference TRBV15 and TRBJ1-5, is DAMVIQNPRYQVTQFGKPVTLSCSQTLNHNVMYWYQQKSSQAPKLLFHYYDKDFNNEADTPDNFQSRRPNTSFCFLDIRSPGLGDTAMYLCATSRDTGGSFSYQPQHFGDGTRLSIL.

The CDR3 spells CASRKGQTGSYEQYF. CDR3 sequence (DNA): TGTGCCAGCAGAAAGGGACAGACCGGCTCCTACGAGCAGTACTTC. The chain joins TRBV28 to TRBJ2-7, with TRBD1 matching 7 bases. V lost 6 bases to trimming and J lost 0 bases; unmatched junction nucleotides: 8. The CDR3 is 15 amino acids. Germline CDR1 is MDHEN and CDR2 is SYDVKM.

This clone was seen once. The chain uses TRBV28 and TRBJ2-7, with D tentatively TRBD2 (6 bases). Germline CDR1 reads MDHEN; CDR2 reads SYDVKM. This CDR3 is built from 13 residues. The V end was cut by 7 bases, the J end by 6 bases, with 16 bases between. For the CDR3, the DNA is TGTGCCAGCACGGGGGTAGTACTTGGCGAGCAGTACTTC. As protein: CASTGVVLGEQYF.

The chain links TRBV10-3 to TRBJ2-5; D gene unclear. The V and J ends lost 8 bases and 5 bases respectively, with 12 bases between them. Germline values: CDR1 ENHRY, CDR2 SYGVKD. The CDR3 is 12 amino acids. The CDR3 sequence: CAIALDRETQYF. The CDR3 DNA sequence: TGTGCCATCGCGCTTGATAGGGAGACCCAGTACTTC.

The rearrangement links TRBV6-1 to TRBJ2-7; no firm D call. This CDR3 region has 14 residues. V lost 2 bases, J lost 1 base, and 9 bases lay in between. From germline, CDR1 is MNHNS and CDR2 SASEGT. As DNA, the CDR3 is TGTGCCAGCAGTGAACGGCTGATATCCTACGAGCAGTACTTC. Translated, it gives CASSERLISYEQYF.

This chain links TRBV4-1 with TRBJ2-7, with D perhaps TRBD1 or TRBD2 (5 bases each). CDR3 length equals 16 residues. The germline V gene has CDR1 MGHRA and CDR2 YSYEKL. V lost 3 bases, J lost 2 bases, and 17 bases lay in between. The CDR3 spells CASSQGLGASTYEQYF. In DNA form, the CDR3 reads TGCGCCAGCAGCCAGGGCCTCGGGGCGTCCACCTACGAGCAGTACTTC.

This clone was recorded a few times. The V call is TRBV5-1, the J call TRBJ1-3, with a possible D match to TRBD1 (5 bases). Trimming pared 2 bases from V and 3 bases from J, leaving 9 bases between. The length of the CDR3 is 14 residues. Germline V gives CDR1 SGHRS, CDR2 YFSETQ. CDR3 in amino acids: CASSFTGLGNTIYF. For the CDR3, the DNA is TGCGCCAGCAGCTTTACGGGGCTTGGAAACACCATATATTTT.

This clone was seen a few times. The chain has TRBV6-1 and TRBJ1-2; no definite D call. CDR1 and CDR2 from the germline V gene are MNHNS and SASEGT. The CDR3 has 15 amino acids. Between the trimmed V and J ends, which lost 4 bases and 0 bases, there was a span of 12 bases. CDR3 bases: TGTGCCAGCAGTGCCCTTTTTACAGCTAACTATGGCTACACCTTC. It codes for CASSALFTANYGYTF.

The V call is TRBV4-1, the J call TRBJ2-7, with D tentatively TRBD2 (5 bases). There are 13 residues in the CDR3. Germline CDR1 and CDR2: MGHRA and YSYEKL. V was pared by 1 base and J by 5 bases, with 9 bases between. This chain's CDR3 is CASSQGGGDEQYF. The CDR3 nucleotides are TGCGCCAGCAGCCAAGGCGGAGGCGACGAGCAGTACTTC.

The chain carries TRBV28 and TRBJ1-5; 9 nucleotides match TRBD1. Germline values: CDR1 MDHEN, CDR2 SYDVKM. J lost 6 bases, V lost 5 bases, and 8 bases had no gene match. The CDR3 covers 15 residues. This CDR3 reads CASSPTGGKVQPQHF. The CDR3 DNA is TGTGCCAGCAGTCCCACAGGGGGCAAAGTTCAGCCCCAGCATTTT.

This clone occurred a few times. The gene calls are TRBV7-8 and TRBJ1-5; a weak D match, TRBD1 (5 bases). The germline V gene has CDR1 SGHVS and CDR2 FQNEAQ. V shed 1 base and J shed 3 bases, with 13 bases lying between them. The CDR3 is 16 residues long. CDR3 sequence reads: CASSLVYRLYNQPQHF. For the CDR3, the DNA is TGTGCCAGCAGCTTAGTATACAGGTTGTACAATCAGCCCCAGCATTTT. Looking up the rest from reference TRBV7-8 and TRBJ1-5 gives the full variable domain: GAGVSQSPRYKVAKRGQDVALRCDPISGHVSLFWYQQALGQGPEFLTYFQNEAQLDKSGLPSDRFFAERPEGSVSTLKIQRTQQEDSAVYLCASSLVYRLYNQPQHFGDGTRLSIL.

This clone appeared a single time. This chain joins TRBV5-1 and TRBJ2-1; 8 nucleotides align to TRBD2. CDR3 length: 17 amino acids. The ends lost 5 bases at V and 0 bases at J; junction bases unmatched: 10. Germline CDR1 is SGHRS and CDR2 is YFSETQ. CDR3 DNA sequence: TGCGCCAGCAGAGAAAGGACTAGCCAAAGCTCCTACAATGAGCAGTTCTTC. Translated: CASRERTSQSSYNEQFF.

This clone has just one count. V gene TRBV5-1 combines with J gene TRBJ2-3; tentatively, D is TRBD1 (6 bases). V lost 0 bases to trimming and J lost 0 bases, with 8 bases between them. Germline lookup yields CDR1 SGHRS and CDR2 YFSETQ. The CDR3 length is 15 residues. The CDR3 DNA sequence: TGCGCCAGCAGCTTGGACAGGGCCAGCACAGATACGCAGTATTTT. Its translation is CASSLDRASTDTQYF.

The V gene is TRBV11-2, the J gene TRBJ1-2, with 10 positions matching TRBD1. V lost 6 bases and J lost 0; bases outside the gene matches: 7. Germline assignment: CDR1 SGHAT and CDR2 FQNNGV. This CDR3 spans 16 amino acids. CDR3 region: CASRPGQGMSNYGYTF. As DNA, the CDR3 is TGTGCCAGCAGACCGGGACAGGGGATGTCTAACTATGGCTACACCTTC.